Listed here is a single TCR beta chain. Antigen unknown. Clones were read by immunoSEQ multiplex PCR, and TCRdb kept only the in-frame ones, dropping some. The table includes under 45,000 clones, more than 75% detected once. The data belong to a study of radiotherapy plus CTLA-4 blockade in lung cancer. Whole-study context: Overall, 18% of patients showed an objective response, while 31% attained disease control.

The CDR3 runs 15 residues. V was pared by 4 bases and J by 4 bases, with 10 bases of the junction left unmatched. Germline-derived CDR1 and CDR2 are SGHNT and YYREEE (reference sequence). CTLA-4 blockade with ipilimumab, together with focal radiation, was given to patients with chemo-refractory metastatic non-small-cell lung cancer. Overall study findings and caveats: The study found tumor-derived TCR clones expanded in blood after radiotherapy plus ipilimumab.

The TCR sequence derives from a human donor with non-small cell lung cancer that progressed on radiotherapy plus ipilimumab. The chain is built from TRBV5-4 and TRBJ2-7; TRBD1 matches 8 bases. This material consisted of peripheral blood, taken from a patient treated with radiotherapy plus ipilimumab. The CDR3 DNA follows: TGTGCCAGCAGCCCTGCCGGGACAGGCGTTTACGAGCAGTACTTC. It is translated as CASSPAGTGVYEQYF.